This entry lists 17 T cell receptor beta chains sequenced from one sample in a study of blood T cell repertoires in COVID-19. The data were produced by immunoSEQ multiplex PCR, yet TCRdb's version contains in-frame clones alone and is incomplete. This sample has hundreds of thousands of clones, with approximately 80% found just once. Specimen: peripheral blood. These receptors originate from a woman at least 80 years old with active or convalescent COVID-19.

This chain's CDR3 is CSASYAFRASGRNEQFF. The CDR3 region has the DNA TGCAGTGCTAGTTATGCCTTCCGGGCTAGCGGGAGAAATGAGCAGTTCTTC. The gene calls are TRBV20-1 and TRBJ2-1; 10 nucleotides line up with TRBD2. Germline CDR1 reads DFQATT; CDR2 reads SNEGSKA (reference sequence). The CDR3 spans 17 residues. The V gene end was trimmed by 3 bases and the J gene end by 7 bases; junction bases not matched to a gene: 15.

The chain joins TRBV10-2 to TRBJ1-5; D is perhaps TRBD1 (5 bases). Trimming took off 0 bases at V and 5 bases at J, with 17 bases between the two ends. CDR1 WSHSY and CDR2 SAAADI come from the germline V gene. This CDR3 spans 17 amino acids. CDR3: CASSESTRGTRDQPQHF. The CDR3 DNA is TGCGCCAGCAGTGAGTCGACTCGGGGGACCCGCGATCAGCCCCAGCATTTT.

This clone was observed once. The chain couples TRBV5-4 to TRBJ2-7; perhaps TRBD2 as D (6 bases). The V gene lost 0 bases and the J gene lost 3 bases, with 10 bases spanning the gap. The germline V gene has CDR1 SGHNT and CDR2 YYREEE (reference sequence). This CDR3 is 14 amino acids long. The CDR3 DNA reads as TGTGCCAGCAGCTTGGAACGGGGGTACTACGAGCAGTACTTC. Amino acids: CASSLERGYYEQYF.

The V call is TRBV27, the J call TRBJ2-7; 11 bases map to TRBD1. V shed 4 bases, J shed 9 bases, and the junction held 8 bases outside the gene matches. The V gene's germline CDR1 is MNHEY and CDR2 SMNVEV (reference sequence). This CDR3 is built from 14 residues. Here the CDR3 DNA reads TGTGCCAGCAGTTCCCGGACAGGGGGCTTCGGGCAGTACTTC. Protein product: CASSSRTGGFGQYF.

The rearrangement links TRBV5-1 to TRBJ1-2; D call uncertain. This CDR3 contains 15 residues. Germline assignment: CDR1 SGHRS and CDR2 YFSETQ. V lost 1 base, J lost 7 bases, and 17 bases lay in between. CDR3 nucleotide sequence: TGCGCCAGCAGCTTGACTCCGGGAGAACACATTGGCTACACCTTC. This encodes CASSLTPGEHIGYTF.

The chain recombines TRBV2 with TRBJ2-3, with 7 bases matching TRBD1. With V trimmed by 8 bases and J by 4 bases, 12 bases remained unmatched. CDR1 and CDR2 from the germline V gene are SNHLY and FYNNEI. This CDR3 has 15 amino acids. The CDR3 reads CASVREGAISDTQYF. Written as DNA, the CDR3 is TGTGCCAGCGTCCGCGAGGGGGCAATTTCAGATACGCAGTATTTT.

The genes are TRBV19 and TRBJ1-1; D unclear. Trimming took off 5 bases at V and 4 bases at J, with 20 bases between the two ends. Looked up from germline, CDR1 is LNHDA and CDR2 is SQIVND (reference sequence). The CDR3 is made up of 16 amino acids. CDR3 DNA: TGTGCCAGTAGTGCCCCATCTCGGGCTCGGGGCACTGAAGCTTTCTTT. Translation gives CASSAPSRARGTEAFF.

The chain joins TRBV6-4 to TRBJ2-3; a possible D gene is TRBD2 (5 bases). V was clipped by 3 bases and J by 8 bases, with 12 bases between them. The CDR3 spans 13 residues. Germline assignment: CDR1 MRHNA and CDR2 SNTAGT. Written as DNA, the CDR3 is TGTGCCAGCAGTGATGGTGAGGCGGGTACGCAGTATTTT. Residues: CASSDGEAGTQYF.

For the CDR3, the DNA is TGTGCCAGTAGTATCACGAACACCGGGGAGCTGTTTTTT. It yields the protein CASSITNTGELFF. The V gene is TRBV19, the J gene TRBJ2-2; D gene uncertain. Germline V CDR1 and CDR2: LNHDA, SQIVND (reference sequence). V lost 3 bases to trimming and J lost 0 bases, with 2 bases between them. There are 13 residues in the CDR3.

The chain carries TRBV2 and TRBJ1-2; TRBD1 agrees at 7 bases. The germline CDR1 and CDR2 sequences are SNHLY and FYNNEI. V was pared by 6 bases and J by 3 bases, with 4 bases of the junction left unmatched. CDR3 length equals 13 residues. CDR3 nucleotides: TGTGCCAGCAGCCCGGGACAGTACTATGGCTACACCTTC. It yields the protein CASSPGQYYGYTF.

The chain has TRBV15 and TRBJ1-1, with D maybe TRBD1 (6 bases). Trimming left V 10 bases short and J 0 bases short, with 15 bases between. The germline CDR1 and CDR2 sequences are LNHNV and YYDKDF (reference sequence). The CDR3 contains 14 residues. This chain's CDR3 is CASTPGQMNTEAFF. CDR3 DNA sequence: TGTGCCAGCACACCGGGACAAATGAACACTGAAGCTTTCTTT.

The CDR3 is CASSGGISSYNEQFF. In DNA, the CDR3 is TGTGCCAGCAGCGGCGGGATTAGCTCCTACAATGAGCAGTTCTTC. The rearrangement joins TRBV5-4 to TRBJ2-1, with D perhaps TRBD2 (6 bases). CDR3 size: 15 residues. Germline CDR1 reads SGHNT; CDR2 reads YYREEE (reference sequence). V dropped 4 bases and J dropped 0 bases, with 11 bases sitting between them. Looking up the rest from reference TRBV5-4 and TRBJ2-1 gives the full variable domain: ETGVTQSPTHLIKTRGQQVTLRCSSQSGHNTVSWYQQALGQGPQFIFQYYREEENGRGNFPPRFSGLQFPNYSSELNVNALELDDSALYLCASSGGISSYNEQFFGPGTRLTVL.

V gene TRBV27 combines with J gene TRBJ1-4, with TRBD1 matching over 7 bases. Germline V lookup: CDR1 MNHEY, CDR2 SMNVEV (reference sequence). The CDR3 totals 15 residues. The ends lost 8 bases at V and 4 bases at J; junction bases unmatched: 10. The DNA of the CDR3 is TGTGCCAGCGGAAGAGGGGCAGGGGGTAATGAAAAACTGTTTTTT. Protein sequence: CASGRGAGGNEKLFF.

Details on this clone: The sample holds other DNA sequences that translate to the same CDR3. The genes are TRBV5-1 and TRBJ1-6, with 7 bases that match TRBD1. Germline CDR1 is SGHRS and CDR2 is YFSETQ. This CDR3 is built from 15 residues. The V gene end was trimmed by 1 base and the J gene end by 9 bases; junction bases not matched to a gene: 7. Here the CDR3 DNA reads TGCGCCAGCAGCTTGAAAGGTCAGGGGGGTTCACCCCTCCACTTT. Encoded protein: CASSLKGQGGSPLHF.

This chain links TRBV5-1 with TRBJ1-4; TRBD1 matches at 9 bases. The CDR3 sequence is 15 residues long. Germline assignment: CDR1 SGHRS and CDR2 YFSETQ. The V segment lost 4 bases and the J segment 6 bases; nucleotides outside the gene matches: 7. CDR3 region: CASSQTGTGYEKLFF. CDR3 nucleotides: TGCGCCAGCAGCCAGACCGGGACAGGGTATGAAAAACTGTTTTTT. Complete variable domain (other parts from reference TRBV5-1 and TRBJ1-4): KAGVTQTPRYLIKTRGQQVTLSCSPISGHRSVSWYQQTPGQGLQFLFEYFSETQRNKGNFPGRFSGRQFSNSRSEMNVSTLELGDSALYLCASSQTGTGYEKLFFGSGTQLSVL.

This sequence joins TRBV3-1 (or the pseudogene TRBV3-2) and TRBJ1-1, with unresolved D. Looked up from germline, CDR1 is LGHDT and CDR2 is YNNKEL (reference sequence). Trimming took 6 bases from V and 0 from J, leaving 5 bases between them. CDR3 length: 12 residues. CDR3 sequence reads: CASRAMNTEAFF. The CDR3, as DNA: TGTGCCAGCAGAGCAATGAACACTGAAGCTTTCTTT.

The chain links TRBV5-1 to TRBJ2-1, with D perhaps TRBD1 (5 bases). The germline gives CDR1 SGHRS, CDR2 YFSETQ. With 4 bases removed from V and 1 base from J, the gap between germline ends came to 9 bases. This CDR3 region has 14 residues. Here the CDR3 DNA reads TGCGCCAGCAGCGTAGACAGTTCCTACAATGAGCAGTTCTTC. Its translation is CASSVDSSYNEQFF.